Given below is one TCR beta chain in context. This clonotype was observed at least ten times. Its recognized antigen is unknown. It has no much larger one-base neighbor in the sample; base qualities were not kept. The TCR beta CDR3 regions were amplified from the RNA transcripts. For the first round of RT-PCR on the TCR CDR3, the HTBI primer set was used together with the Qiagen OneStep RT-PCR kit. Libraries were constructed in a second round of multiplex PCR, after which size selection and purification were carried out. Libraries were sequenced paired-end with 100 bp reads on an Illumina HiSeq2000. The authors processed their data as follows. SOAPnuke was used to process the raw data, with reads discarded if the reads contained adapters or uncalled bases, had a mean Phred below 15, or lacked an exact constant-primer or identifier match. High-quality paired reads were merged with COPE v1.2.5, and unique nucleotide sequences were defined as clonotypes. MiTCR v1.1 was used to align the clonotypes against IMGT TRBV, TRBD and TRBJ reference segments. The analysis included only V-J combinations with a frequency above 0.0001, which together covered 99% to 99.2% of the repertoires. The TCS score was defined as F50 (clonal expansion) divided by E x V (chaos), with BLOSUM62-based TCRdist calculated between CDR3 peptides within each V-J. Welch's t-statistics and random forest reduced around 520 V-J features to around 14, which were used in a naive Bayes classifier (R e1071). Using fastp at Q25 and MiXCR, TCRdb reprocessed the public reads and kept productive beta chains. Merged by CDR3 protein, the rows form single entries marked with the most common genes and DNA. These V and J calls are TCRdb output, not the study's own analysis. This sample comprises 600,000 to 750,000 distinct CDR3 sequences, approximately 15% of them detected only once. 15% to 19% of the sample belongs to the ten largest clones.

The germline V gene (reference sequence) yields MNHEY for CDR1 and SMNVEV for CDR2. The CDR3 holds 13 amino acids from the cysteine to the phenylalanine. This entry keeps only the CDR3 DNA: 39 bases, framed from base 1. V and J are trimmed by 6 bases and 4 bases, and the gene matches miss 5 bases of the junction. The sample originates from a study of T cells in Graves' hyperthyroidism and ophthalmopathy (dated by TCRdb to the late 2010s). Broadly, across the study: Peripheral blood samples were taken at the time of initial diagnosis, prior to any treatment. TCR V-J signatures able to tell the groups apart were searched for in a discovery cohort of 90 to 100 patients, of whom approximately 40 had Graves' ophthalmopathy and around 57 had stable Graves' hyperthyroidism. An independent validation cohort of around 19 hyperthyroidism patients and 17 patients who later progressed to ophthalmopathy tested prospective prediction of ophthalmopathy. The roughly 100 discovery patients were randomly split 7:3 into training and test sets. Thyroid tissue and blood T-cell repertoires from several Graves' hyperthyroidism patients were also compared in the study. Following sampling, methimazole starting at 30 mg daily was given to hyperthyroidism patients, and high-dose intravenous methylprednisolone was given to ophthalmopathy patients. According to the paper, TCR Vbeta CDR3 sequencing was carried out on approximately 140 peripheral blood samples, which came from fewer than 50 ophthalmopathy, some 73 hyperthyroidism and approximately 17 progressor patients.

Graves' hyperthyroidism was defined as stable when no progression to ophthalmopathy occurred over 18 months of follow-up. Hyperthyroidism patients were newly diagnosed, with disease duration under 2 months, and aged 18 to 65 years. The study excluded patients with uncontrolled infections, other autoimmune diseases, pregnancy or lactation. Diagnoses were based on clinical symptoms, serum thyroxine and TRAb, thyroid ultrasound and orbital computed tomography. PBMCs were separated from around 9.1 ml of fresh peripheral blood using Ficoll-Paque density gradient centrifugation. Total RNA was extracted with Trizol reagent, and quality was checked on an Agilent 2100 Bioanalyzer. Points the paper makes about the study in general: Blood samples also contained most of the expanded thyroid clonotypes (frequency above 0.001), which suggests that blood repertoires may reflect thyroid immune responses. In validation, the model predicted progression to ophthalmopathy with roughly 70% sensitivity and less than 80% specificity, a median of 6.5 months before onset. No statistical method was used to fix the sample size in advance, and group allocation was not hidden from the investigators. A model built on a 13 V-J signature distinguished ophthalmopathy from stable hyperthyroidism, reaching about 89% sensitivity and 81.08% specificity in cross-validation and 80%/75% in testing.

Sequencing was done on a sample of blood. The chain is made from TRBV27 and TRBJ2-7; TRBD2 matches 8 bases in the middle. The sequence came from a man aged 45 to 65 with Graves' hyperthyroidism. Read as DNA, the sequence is TGTGCCAGCAGCGCGGGGGGATGGTACGAGCAGTACTTC. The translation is CASSAGGWYEQYF.